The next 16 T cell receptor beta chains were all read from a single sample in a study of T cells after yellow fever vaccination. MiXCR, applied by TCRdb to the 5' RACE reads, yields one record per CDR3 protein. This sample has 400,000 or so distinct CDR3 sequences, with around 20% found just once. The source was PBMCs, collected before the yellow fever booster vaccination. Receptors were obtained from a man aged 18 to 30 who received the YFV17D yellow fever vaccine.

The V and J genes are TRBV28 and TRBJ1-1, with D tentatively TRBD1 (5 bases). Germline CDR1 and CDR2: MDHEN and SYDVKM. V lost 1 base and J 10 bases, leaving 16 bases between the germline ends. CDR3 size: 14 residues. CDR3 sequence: CASSLFRGPKAAFF. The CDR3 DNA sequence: TGTGCCAGCAGTTTATTTCGGGGACCGAAAGCAGCTTTCTTT.

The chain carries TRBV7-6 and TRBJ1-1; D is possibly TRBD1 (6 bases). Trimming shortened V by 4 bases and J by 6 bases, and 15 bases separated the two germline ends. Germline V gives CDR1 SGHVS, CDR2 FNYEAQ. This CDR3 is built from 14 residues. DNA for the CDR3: TGTGCCAGCAGCTCCAGGGGCATGGTGTCTGAAGCTTTCTTT. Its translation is CASSSRGMVSEAFF.

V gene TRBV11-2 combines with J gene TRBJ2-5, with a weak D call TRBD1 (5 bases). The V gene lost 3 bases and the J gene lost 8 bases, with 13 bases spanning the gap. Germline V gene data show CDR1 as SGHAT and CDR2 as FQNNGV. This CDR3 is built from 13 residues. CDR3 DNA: TGTGCCAGCAGCTTTTTGGGGCGGCCAACCCAGTACTTC. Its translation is CASSFLGRPTQYF.

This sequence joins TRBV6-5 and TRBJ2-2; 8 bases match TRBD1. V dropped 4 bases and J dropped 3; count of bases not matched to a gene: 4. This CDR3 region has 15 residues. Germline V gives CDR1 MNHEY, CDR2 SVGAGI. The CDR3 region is CASSLQGEYTGELFF. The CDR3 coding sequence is TGTGCCAGCAGTTTACAGGGGGAGTACACCGGGGAGCTGTTTTTT.

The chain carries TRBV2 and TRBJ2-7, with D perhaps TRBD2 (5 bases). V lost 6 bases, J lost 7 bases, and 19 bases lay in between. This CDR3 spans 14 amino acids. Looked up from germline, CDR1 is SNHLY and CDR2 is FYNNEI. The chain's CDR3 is CASREDGLGWEQYV. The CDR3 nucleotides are TGTGCCAGCAGAGAGGACGGACTCGGTTGGGAGCAGTACGTC.

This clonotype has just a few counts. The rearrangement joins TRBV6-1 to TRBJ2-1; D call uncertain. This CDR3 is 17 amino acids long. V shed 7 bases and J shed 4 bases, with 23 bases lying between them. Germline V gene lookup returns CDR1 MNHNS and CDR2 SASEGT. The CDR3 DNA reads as TGTGCCAGCACCTCAAAGGTGGGGTATTGGGAATACAATGAGCAGTTCTTC. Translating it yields CASTSKVGYWEYNEQFF.

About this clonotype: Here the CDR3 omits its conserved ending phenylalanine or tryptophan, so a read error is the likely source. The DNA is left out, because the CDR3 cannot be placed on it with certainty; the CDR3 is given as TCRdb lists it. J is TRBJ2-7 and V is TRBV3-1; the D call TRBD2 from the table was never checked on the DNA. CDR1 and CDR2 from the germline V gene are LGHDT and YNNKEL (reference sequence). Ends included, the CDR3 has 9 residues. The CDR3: CASSQDPSG.

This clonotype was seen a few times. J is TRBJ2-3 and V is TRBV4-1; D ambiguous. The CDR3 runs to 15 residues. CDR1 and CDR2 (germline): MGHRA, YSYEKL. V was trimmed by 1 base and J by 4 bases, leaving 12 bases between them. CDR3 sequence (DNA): TGCGCCAGCAGCCAAGTTTTCCGGATTTCAGATACGCAGTATTTT. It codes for CASSQVFRISDTQYF.

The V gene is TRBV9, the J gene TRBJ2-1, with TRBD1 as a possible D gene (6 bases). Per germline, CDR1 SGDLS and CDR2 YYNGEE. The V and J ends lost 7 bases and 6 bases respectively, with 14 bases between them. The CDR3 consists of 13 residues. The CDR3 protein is CASGGGTSNEQFF. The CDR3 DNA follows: TGTGCCAGCGGTGGGGGCACATCCAATGAGCAGTTCTTC.

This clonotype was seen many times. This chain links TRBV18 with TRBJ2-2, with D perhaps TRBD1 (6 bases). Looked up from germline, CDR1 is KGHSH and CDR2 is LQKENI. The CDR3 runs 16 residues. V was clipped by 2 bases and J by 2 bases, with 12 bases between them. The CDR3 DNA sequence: TGTGCCAGCTCACCAATCAGGGGTCAAAACACCGGGGAGCTGTTTTTT. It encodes CASSPIRGQNTGELFF.

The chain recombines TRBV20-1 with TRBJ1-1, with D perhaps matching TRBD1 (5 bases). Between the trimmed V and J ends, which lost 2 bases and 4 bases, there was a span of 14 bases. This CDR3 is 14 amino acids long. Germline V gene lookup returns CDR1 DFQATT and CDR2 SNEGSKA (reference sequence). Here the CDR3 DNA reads TGCAGTGCTAGACGTGTCGGGGGGACCACTGAAGCTTTCTTT. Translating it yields CSARRVGGTTEAFF.

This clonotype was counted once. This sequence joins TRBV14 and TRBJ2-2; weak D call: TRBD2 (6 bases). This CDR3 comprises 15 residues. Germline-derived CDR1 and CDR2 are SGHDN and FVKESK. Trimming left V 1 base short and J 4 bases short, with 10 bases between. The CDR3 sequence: CASSQVRGVTGELFF. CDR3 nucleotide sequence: TGTGCCAGCAGCCAAGTTCGCGGGGTCACCGGGGAGCTGTTTTTT.

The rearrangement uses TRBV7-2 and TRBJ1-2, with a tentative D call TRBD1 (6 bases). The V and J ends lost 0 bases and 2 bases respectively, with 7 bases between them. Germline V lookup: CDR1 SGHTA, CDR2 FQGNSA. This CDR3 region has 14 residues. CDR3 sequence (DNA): TGTGCCAGCAGCTTAGCCGACAGGAACTATGGCTACACCTTC. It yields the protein CASSLADRNYGYTF. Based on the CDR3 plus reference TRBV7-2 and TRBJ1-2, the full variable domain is GAGVSQSPSNKVTEKGKDVELRCDPISGHTALYWYRQSLGQGLEFLIYFQGNSAPDKSGLPSDRFSAERTGGSVSTLTIQRTQQEDSAVYLCASSLADRNYGYTFGSGTRLTVV.

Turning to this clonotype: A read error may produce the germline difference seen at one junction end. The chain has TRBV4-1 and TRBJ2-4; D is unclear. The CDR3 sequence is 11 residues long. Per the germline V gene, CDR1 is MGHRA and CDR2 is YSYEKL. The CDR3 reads CASSIENIEYF. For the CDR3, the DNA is TGCGCCAGCAGCATAGAGAACATTGAGTACTTC.

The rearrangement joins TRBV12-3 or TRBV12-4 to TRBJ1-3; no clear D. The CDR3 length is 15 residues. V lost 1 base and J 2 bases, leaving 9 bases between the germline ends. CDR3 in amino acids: CASSLVWKTGNTIYF. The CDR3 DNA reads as TGTGCCAGCAGTTTAGTGTGGAAAACTGGAAACACCATATATTTT.

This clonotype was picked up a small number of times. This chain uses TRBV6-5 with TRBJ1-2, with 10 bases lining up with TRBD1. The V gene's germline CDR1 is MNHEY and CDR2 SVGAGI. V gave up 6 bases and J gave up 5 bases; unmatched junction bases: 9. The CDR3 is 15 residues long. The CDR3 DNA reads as TGTGCCAGCAGCCTATTCGGACAGGGGGGATATGGCTACACCTTC. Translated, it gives CASSLFGQGGYGYTF.